This entry lists 5 T cell receptor beta chains sequenced from one sample in a study of T cells expressing NK-cell markers. Reanalyzing the 5' RACE reads, TCRdb keeps one entry per CDR3 protein, without DNA. The sample table sets out about 120,000 distinct CDR3 sequences. The sample consisted of blood T cells: a sorted CD56 or NKG2C T cell subset, CD4+ or CD8+ T cells, or bulk PBMC T cells (not recorded which). These TCRs come from a woman between 18 and 75 years old in good health.

The chain is built from TRBV19 and TRBJ2-1; TCRdb's assignment of TRBD1 cannot be checked, as there is no DNA. The CDR3 sequence is 15 residues long. CDR1 is LNHDA, CDR2 SQIVND, per germline (reference sequence). CDR3 residues: CASSPFPRSGNEQFF.

The rearrangement uses TRBV4-3 and TRBJ2-7. This CDR3 contains 14 residues. Per germline, CDR1 LGHNA and CDR2 YSLEER. This CDR3 reads CASSQDKASYEQYF.

The V and J genes are TRBV7-6 and TRBJ2-2. This CDR3 has 12 residues. Germline V gene lookup returns CDR1 SGHVS and CDR2 FNYEAQ. The chain's CDR3 is CASSLWDGELFF.

The chain has TRBV28 and TRBJ1-5; TCRdb proposes TRBD1, but this gene call is untestable without DNA. Germline CDR1 MDHEN, CDR2 SYDVKM. The CDR3 is 17 amino acids. CDR3 sequence reads: CASTPRAGRNSNQPQHF.

This chain links TRBV18 with TRBJ2-3. Germline CDR1 is KGHSH and CDR2 is LQKENI. This CDR3 is built from 15 residues. The CDR3 spells CASSPLGSSPNTQYF.